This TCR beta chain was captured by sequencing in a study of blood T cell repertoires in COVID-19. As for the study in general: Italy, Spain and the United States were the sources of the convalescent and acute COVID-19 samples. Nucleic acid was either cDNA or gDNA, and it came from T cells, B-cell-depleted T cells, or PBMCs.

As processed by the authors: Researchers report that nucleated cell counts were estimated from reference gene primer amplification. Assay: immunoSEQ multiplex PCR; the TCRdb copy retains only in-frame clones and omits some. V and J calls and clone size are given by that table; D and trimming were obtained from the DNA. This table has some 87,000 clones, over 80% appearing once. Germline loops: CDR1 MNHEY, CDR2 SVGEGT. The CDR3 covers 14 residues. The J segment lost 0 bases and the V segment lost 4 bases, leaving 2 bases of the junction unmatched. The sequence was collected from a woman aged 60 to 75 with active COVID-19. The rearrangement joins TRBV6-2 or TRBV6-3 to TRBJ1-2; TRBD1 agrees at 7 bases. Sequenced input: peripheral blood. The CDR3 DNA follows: TGTGCCAGCAGTTCAGGGGGGACTAACTATGGCTACACCTTC. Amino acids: CASSSGGTNYGYTF.